This T cell receptor (beta chain) was sequenced for a study of blood T cell repertoires in COVID-19. On the study more broadly: The origin of the acute and convalescent COVID-19 samples was the United States, Italy and Spain. The analysed material was cDNA or gDNA that came from T cells, B-cell-depleted T cells, or PBMCs.

Authors' analysis steps: Amplified reference gene primers provided the basis for estimating nucleated cell counts. The protocol was immunoSEQ multiplex PCR, while the TCRdb copy is restricted to in-frame clones and leaves out a portion. V and J calls plus clone size are reproduced from that table; the DNA served to infer D and trimming. The profile shows under 200,000 clones, roughly 80% of them singletons. There are 19 residues in the CDR3. With V trimmed by 0 bases and J by 6 bases, 15 bases remained unmatched. The germline CDR1 and CDR2 sequences are MRHNA and SNTAGT. This clonotype originated in a human donor with acute or convalescent COVID-19. The donor label of this sample is uncertain. The rearrangement joins TRBV6-4 to TRBJ2-1; TRBD2 aligns across 9 bases. Source material: peripheral blood. The CDR3 nucleotides are TGTGCCAGCAGTGACTCGGCCCAGGGTAGCGGGAGATATCTCAATGAGCAGTTCTTC. Its protein is CASSDSAQGSGRYLNEQFF.